The 13 T cell receptor beta chains presented below share a single source sample, sequenced in a study of early T cells in non-severe SARS-CoV-2 infection. Each CDR3 protein gets one entry after TCRdb re-called the 5' RACE reads with MiXCR. The sample comprises about 40,000 distinct CDR3 sequences, over 4% of which are singletons, and about 5% rests with the top ten. Sequencing used whole blood. The receptors shown here come from an adult who was a healthcare worker with PCR-confirmed SARS-CoV-2 infection or an uninfected control (not recorded which).

By share of the sample, this clonotype is medium-sized (0.01 to 0.1%). This chain connects TRBV30 to TRBJ1-5; D is ambiguous. The CDR3 is 16 amino acids. V gave up 4 bases and J gave up 5 bases, with 21 bases separating them. Germline values: CDR1 GTSNPN, CDR2 SVGIG (reference sequence). The CDR3 spells CAWNSGLAGADQPQHF. CDR3 in DNA: TGTGCCTGGAATTCTGGTTTGGCGGGCGCGGATCAGCCCCAGCATTTT.

This clonotype has a handful of counts. V and J are TRBV10-3 and TRBJ2-6; 9 positions match TRBD1. V shed 7 bases and J 1 base; nucleotides not matched to a gene: 14. The CDR3 covers 19 residues. Germline assignment: CDR1 ENHRY and CDR2 SYGVKD. The DNA of the CDR3 is TGTGCCATCACCCCCAGTGCGGGACAGGGAGGGTCTGGGGCCAACGTCCTGACTTTC. This sequence encodes CAITPSAGQGGSGANVLTF.

This clonotype was seen many times. The chain couples TRBV11-2 to TRBJ2-3; possibly TRBD1 for D (8 bases). Trimming pared 5 bases from V and 6 bases from J, leaving 18 bases between. The CDR3 is made up of 15 amino acids. Germline V lookup: CDR1 SGHAT, CDR2 FQNNGV. The chain's CDR3 is CASSQGAGATDTQYF. In DNA form, the CDR3 reads TGTGCCAGCAGCCAGGGGGCGGGGGCCACCGATACGCAGTATTTT. Full variable domain (missing parts from reference TRBV11-2 and TRBJ2-3): EAGVAQSPRYKIIEKRQSVAFWCNPISGHATLYWYQQILGQGPKLLIQFQNNGVVDDSQLPKDRFSAERLKGVDSTLKIQPAKLEDSAVYLCASSQGAGATDTQYFGPGTRLTVL.

This clonotype was counted only a few times. The genes are TRBV27 and TRBJ1-5, with 9 bases identical to TRBD1. Germline CDR1 reads MNHEY; CDR2 reads SMNVEV (reference sequence). Unmatched junction bases numbered 7, after V lost 4 bases and J lost 6 bases. The CDR3 extends over 15 amino acids. As DNA, the CDR3 is TGTGCCAGCAGTTCAAAGGGACAGGGTGTTCAGCCCCAGCATTTT. It translates to CASSSKGQGVQPQHF.

This chain joins TRBV3-1 and TRBJ1-5, with 7 nucleotides matching TRBD1. This CDR3 is 14 amino acids long. Germline lookup yields CDR1 LGHDT and CDR2 YNNKEL (reference sequence). The V and J ends lost 0 bases and 4 bases, in that order; junction bases with no gene match: 0. The CDR3 region is CASSQDRGNQPQHF. CDR3 nucleotides: TGTGCCAGCAGCCAAGACAGGGGGAATCAGCCCCAGCATTTT.

This clonotype was counted ten times or more. V is TRBV9 and J is TRBJ2-7, with 7 bases aligning to TRBD1. The J segment lost 2 bases and the V segment lost 0 bases, leaving 2 bases of the junction unmatched. The CDR3 is made up of 14 amino acids. Germline CDR1 and CDR2: SGDLS and YYNGEE. CDR3 protein: CASSVGQGAYEQYF. CDR3 in DNA: TGTGCCAGCAGCGTAGGACAGGGAGCCTACGAGCAGTACTTC.

In this sample, this clonotype turned up many times. The V gene is TRBV11-2, the J gene TRBJ1-1; D call uncertain. Germline CDR1 SGHAT, CDR2 FQNNGV. CDR3 length: 14 amino acids. V was shortened by 7 bases and J by 0 bases, with 12 bases between the two germline ends. As DNA, the CDR3 is TGTGCCAGCAAAGACGGGAACATGAACACTGAAGCTTTCTTT. The encoded protein is CASKDGNMNTEAFF.

This clonotype appeared many times. The chain joins TRBV6-4 to TRBJ2-1; 8 positions match TRBD1. Germline V gives CDR1 MRHNA, CDR2 SNTAGT. This CDR3 spans 15 amino acids. Trimming removed 2 bases from V and 4 bases from J; junction bases left unmatched: 4. Written as DNA, the CDR3 is TGTGCCAGCAGTGACGGGACAGGTGATTACAATGAGCAGTTCTTC. This sequence encodes CASSDGTGDYNEQFF.

This clonotype was observed many times. The V gene is TRBV10-3, the J gene TRBJ1-5, with TRBD1 matching 10 bases. Germline V gives CDR1 ENHRY, CDR2 SYGVKD. The J segment lost 6 bases and the V segment lost 6 bases, leaving 5 bases of the junction unmatched. The CDR3 is 14 amino acids. The CDR3 sequence: CAISDGTGAQPQHF. Written as DNA, the CDR3 is TGTGCCATCAGCGACGGGACAGGGGCTCAGCCCCAGCATTTT.

This clonotype was counted at least ten times. The chain employs TRBV5-5 and TRBJ1-4; 7 bases are shared with TRBD1. Germline lookup yields CDR1 SGHKS and CDR2 YYEKEE (reference sequence). The ends lost 1 base at V and 0 bases at J; junction bases unmatched: 6. The CDR3 contains 17 residues. The CDR3 DNA sequence: TGTGCCAGCAGCTTGTTACAGGGGTTTGCAACTAATGAAAAACTGTTTTTT. This codes for CASSLLQGFATNEKLFF.

This clonotype was observed many times. The genes are TRBV19 and TRBJ1-5, with D uncertain. The ends were cut back, 5 bases at V and 0 bases at J, with 8 bases in the middle. Germline V lookup: CDR1 LNHDA, CDR2 SQIVND (reference sequence). This CDR3 is built from 14 residues. The CDR3 region has the DNA TGTGCCAGTAGTCGACGGTTTAGCAATCAGCCCCAGCATTTT. Its translation is CASSRRFSNQPQHF.

This clonotype was counted between two and nine times. This chain joins TRBV19 and TRBJ2-1; 12 nucleotides match TRBD2. The CDR3 is made up of 19 amino acids. Trimming cost V 4 bases and J 1 base; bases outside gene matches: 11. Germline CDR1 reads LNHDA; CDR2 reads SQIVND (reference sequence). The CDR3 reads CASSTRLAGAIRSYNEQFF. For the CDR3, the DNA is TGTGCCAGTAGTACCAGACTAGCGGGAGCGATAAGATCCTACAATGAGCAGTTCTTC.

This clonotype occurred many times. This chain joins TRBV7-2 and TRBJ2-3; D might be TRBD1 (6 bases). The germline gives CDR1 SGHTA, CDR2 FQGNSA. Trimming cost V 3 bases and J 3 bases, with 7 bases left between them. This CDR3 spans 13 amino acids. The CDR3 loop is CASSFGQTDTQYF. CDR3 sequence (DNA): TGTGCCAGCAGCTTCGGACAGACAGATACGCAGTATTTT.